This T cell receptor (beta chain) is from a study of identical twins. General study points: The abundant beta clonotypes from cord blood had fewer insertions, and memory repertoires had none of this.

Template switching introduced a universal primer site, and the cDNA bore unique molecular identifiers. TCRdb processed the 5' RACE reads anew with MiXCR; each CDR3 protein has one entry. Among some 320,000 distinct CDR3 sequences, 10% to 15% were seen once, and the ten largest hold around 7.8%. This clonotype has ten or more counts. What it recognizes is unknown. Each donor (without exception) was a healthy Caucasian. Trimming took 6 bases from V and 6 from J; bases not matched to a gene: 12. The CDR3 extends over 15 amino acids. This sample also appeared in a second study, on yellow fever vaccine responses in identical twins. That work contributes: Twins reportedly appeared to share part of their vaccine T cell response while keeping part individual.

The rearrangement uses TRBV12-3 or TRBV12-4 and TRBJ2-3, with 7 bases lining up with TRBD1. The receptor was derived from a woman aged 18-29 years in good health. Sequenced material: CD8+ T cells sorted from blood. The chain's CDR3 is CASSGATGRSDTQYF. The CDR3 region has the DNA TGTGCCAGCAGCGGAGCGACAGGGCGATCCGATACGCAGTATTTT.